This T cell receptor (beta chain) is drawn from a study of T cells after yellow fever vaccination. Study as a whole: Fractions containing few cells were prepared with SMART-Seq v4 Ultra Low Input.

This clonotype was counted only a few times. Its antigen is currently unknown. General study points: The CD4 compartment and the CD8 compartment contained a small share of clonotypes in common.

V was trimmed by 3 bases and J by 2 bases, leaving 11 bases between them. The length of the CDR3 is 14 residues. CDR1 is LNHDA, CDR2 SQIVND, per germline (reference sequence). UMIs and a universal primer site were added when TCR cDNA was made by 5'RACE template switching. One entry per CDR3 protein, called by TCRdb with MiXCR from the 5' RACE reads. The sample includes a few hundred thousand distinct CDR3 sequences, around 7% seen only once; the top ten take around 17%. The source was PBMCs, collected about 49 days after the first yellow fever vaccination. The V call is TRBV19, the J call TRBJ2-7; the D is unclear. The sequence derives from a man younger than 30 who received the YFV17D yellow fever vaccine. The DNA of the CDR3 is TGTGCCAGTAGTATGATCGGTCCTACCTACGAGCAGTACTTC. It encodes CASSMIGPTYEQYF.